Below are 7 T cell receptor beta chains sequenced from a single sample in a study of CD8 T cells in ankylosing spondylitis. MiXCR, applied by TCRdb to the 5' RACE reads, yields one record per CDR3 protein. The sample records 36,000 or so distinct CDR3 sequences, about 11% being singletons. Sequenced material: synovial fluid, either unsorted or a sorted T cell fraction (not recorded which). All receptors derive from a male donor with ankylosing spondylitis.

This clonotype came up a few times. The V gene is TRBV7-3, the J gene TRBJ2-5, with D possibly being TRBD2 (6 bases). CDR3 size: 13 residues. The V end lost 6 bases, the J end lost 1 base, and 9 bases lay between the germline ends. Looked up from germline, CDR1 is SGHTA and CDR2 is FQGTGA. CDR3 in amino acids: CASSAGSQETQYF. The DNA for the CDR3 is TGTGCCAGCAGTGCGGGGTCCCAAGAGACCCAGTACTTC.

The chain links TRBV5-1 to TRBJ2-1; 16 nucleotides align to TRBD2. Germline V lookup: CDR1 SGHRS, CDR2 YFSETQ. Trimming took 4 bases from V and 10 from J; bases not matched to a gene: 8. The CDR3 sequence is 16 residues long. The CDR3 loop reads CASSHLGTSGRGEQFF. The CDR3 DNA sequence: TGCGCCAGCAGCCACCTCGGGACTAGCGGGAGGGGAGAGCAGTTCTTC.

This rearrangement joins TRBV7-2 to TRBJ2-5, with TRBD2 identical over 10 bases. Germline V gene data show CDR1 as SGHTA and CDR2 as FQGNSA. The CDR3 is made up of 16 amino acids. Unmatched junction bases numbered 6, after V lost 1 base and J lost 4 bases. CDR3 loop: CASSLVGTSVSETQYF. CDR3 DNA sequence: TGTGCCAGCAGCTTAGTCGGGACTAGCGTGTCAGAGACCCAGTACTTC.

This clonotype was picked up a small number of times. CDR3 amino acids: CAISGAGPGETQYF. CDR3 bases: TGTGCCATCAGTGGAGCGGGACCCGGAGAGACCCAGTACTTC. The chain has TRBV10-3 and TRBJ2-5, with 7 bases lining up with TRBD2. Germline values: CDR1 ENHRY, CDR2 SYGVKD. The length of the CDR3 is 14 residues. Germline trimming cut 4 bases from V and 4 bases from J; bases unmatched to any gene: 6.

This clonotype was counted between two and nine times. V usage is TRBV20-1 and J usage is TRBJ1-2; no clear D. With 0 bases removed from V and 6 bases from J, the gap between germline ends came to 17 bases. In germline, CDR1 is DFQATT, CDR2 SNEGSKA (reference sequence). The CDR3 loop spans 15 amino acids. The CDR3 nucleotides are TGCAGTGCTAGAGATGTTAGGCGGCCAGTGGATGGCTACACCTTC. Translated, it gives CSARDVRRPVDGYTF.

This chain connects TRBV4-1 to TRBJ2-2, with D unresolved. Germline assignment: CDR1 MGHRA and CDR2 YSYEKL. Trimming pared 0 bases from V and 4 bases from J, leaving 3 bases between. The CDR3 covers 13 residues. The CDR3 protein is CASSQEVTGELFF. CDR3 nucleotides: TGCGCCAGCAGCCAAGAAGTCACCGGGGAGCTGTTTTTT.

In its sample, this clonotype was seen many times. The genes are TRBV24-1 and TRBJ2-1, with a possible D match to TRBD1 (6 bases). Germline CDR1 KGHDR, CDR2 SFDVKD. V lost 4 bases, J lost 0 bases, and 12 bases lay in between. This CDR3 region has 16 residues. The CDR3 DNA reads as TGTGCCACCAGTGACCAGGACAGCCTCTCCTACAATGAGCAGTTCTTC. Protein: CATSDQDSLSYNEQFF.